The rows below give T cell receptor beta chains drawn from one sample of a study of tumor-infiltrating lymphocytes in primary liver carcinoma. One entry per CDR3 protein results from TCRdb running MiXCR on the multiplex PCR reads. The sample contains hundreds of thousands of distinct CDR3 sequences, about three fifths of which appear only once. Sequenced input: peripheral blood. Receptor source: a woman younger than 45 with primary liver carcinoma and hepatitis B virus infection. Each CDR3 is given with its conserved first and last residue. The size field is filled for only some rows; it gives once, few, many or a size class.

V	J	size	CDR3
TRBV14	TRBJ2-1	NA	CASSQGPAGWGPNEQFF
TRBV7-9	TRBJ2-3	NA	CASSSPWARTDTQYF
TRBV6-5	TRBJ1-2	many	CASSYSSGVLNYGYTF
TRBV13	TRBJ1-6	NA	CAGSSLGGGNSPLHF
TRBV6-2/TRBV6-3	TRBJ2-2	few	CASSSQYTGELFF
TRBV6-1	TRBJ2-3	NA	CASRCGATAISIDTQYF
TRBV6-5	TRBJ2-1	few	CASSYSGVLSYNEQFF
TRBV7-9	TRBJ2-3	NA	CASSLSVLAGRTDTQYF
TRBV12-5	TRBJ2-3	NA	CASSKQYTDTRYF
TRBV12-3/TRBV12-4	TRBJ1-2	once	CASSSGLYGSTF
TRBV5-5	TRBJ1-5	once	CASSYYSNQPQHF
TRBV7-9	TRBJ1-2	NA	CASCLTGLGYTF
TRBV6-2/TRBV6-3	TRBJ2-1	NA	CASTPGLAGRSSYNEQFF
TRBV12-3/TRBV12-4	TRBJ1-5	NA	CASTSEGGQVTSGNQPQHF
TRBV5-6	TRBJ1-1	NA	CASSFPGLIPTEAFF
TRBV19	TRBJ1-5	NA	CASKFVESNQPQHF
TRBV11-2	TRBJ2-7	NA	CVSSLDSPYEQYF
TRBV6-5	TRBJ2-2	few	CASSYAFGQNTGELFF
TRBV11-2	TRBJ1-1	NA	CASSLVCTEAFF
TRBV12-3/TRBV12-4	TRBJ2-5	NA	CASSPPMGRVGTQYF
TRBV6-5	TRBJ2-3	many	CASSYSRGTNTQYF
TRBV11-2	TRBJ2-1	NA	CASSLSVTNERFF
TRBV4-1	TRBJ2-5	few	CASSQVWTGLYQETQYF
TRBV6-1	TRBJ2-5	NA	CASSARVQETQYF
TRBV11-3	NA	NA	CASSQGNQGAYNEQYF
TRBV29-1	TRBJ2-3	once	CSVDRGRARYTDTQYF
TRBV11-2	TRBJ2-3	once	CANSLAAGRMDTQYF
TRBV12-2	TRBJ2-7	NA	CASRSTSGRGLGSYEQCF
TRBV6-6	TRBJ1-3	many	CASSYETLGNTIYF
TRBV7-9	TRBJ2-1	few	CASSLNLKRYNEQFF
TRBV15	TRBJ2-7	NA	CATSRDPGEQYF
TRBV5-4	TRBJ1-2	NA	CASSLDSSYGYTF
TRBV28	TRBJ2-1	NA	CASSFGWELYIEQFF
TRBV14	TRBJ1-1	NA	CASSQEDRDRVAEAFF
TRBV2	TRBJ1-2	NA	CASGEGTVRGYTF
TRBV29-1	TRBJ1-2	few	CIVEGNNYGYTF
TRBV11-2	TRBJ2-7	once	CASNLTGVQSYEQYF
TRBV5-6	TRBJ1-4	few	CASSRGFGEKLFF
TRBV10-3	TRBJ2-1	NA	CAISGGLAGVGNEQFF
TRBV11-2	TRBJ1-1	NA	CASSLATGVQASF
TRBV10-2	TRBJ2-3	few	CASSWVGVTDTQYF
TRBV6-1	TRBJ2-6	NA	CASSARGAGANVLTF
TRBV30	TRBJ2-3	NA	CAWRVKLSGQGSTDTQYF
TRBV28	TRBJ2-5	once	CASSGVTSGFQETQYF
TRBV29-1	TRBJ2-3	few	CSVEGDNWGDQETQYF
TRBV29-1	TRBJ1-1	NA	CSASGGWAMNTEAFF
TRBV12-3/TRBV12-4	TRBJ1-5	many	CASSSFNQPQHF
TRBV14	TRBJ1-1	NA	CASSQPGINTGAFF
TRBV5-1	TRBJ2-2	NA	CASSLAGDLFF
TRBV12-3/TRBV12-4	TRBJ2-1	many	CASSFANEQFF
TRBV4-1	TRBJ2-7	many	CASSPPGRPTSGRQQGQYF
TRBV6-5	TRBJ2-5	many	CASSYYRTVKETQYF
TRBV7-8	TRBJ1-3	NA	CASSVGTADSGNTIYF